These T cell receptor beta chains were read from a single sample in a study of T cell repertoires in cytomegalovirus infection. TCRdb re-called the reads through MiXCR, storing one row per CDR3 protein. The table has 110,000 or so distinct CDR3 sequences, about 30% seen once. The antigens for these receptors are not known. The material was CD8+ T cells from cultured PBMCs, obtained from culture after CMV antigen stimulation. These receptors were obtained from a human donor in good health (CMV status not recorded). Some clones in this sample may be carry-over from other donors' samples. CDR3s include the opening cysteine and the closing phenylalanine or tryptophan. A D gene is named only where the DNA matches it firmly. The size of a clone is reported for some rows only, either as once, few or many, or as a class for expanded clones.

TRBJ2-1 | TRBV12-3/TRBV12-4 | once | 13 | TRBD2 | CASRLAGPDQQFF | TGTGCCAGCAGGCTAGCGGGGCCGGATCAGCAGTTCTTC
TRBJ2-2 | TRBV7-9 | many | 15 | - | CASSPSGSNTGELFF | TGTGCCAGCAGCCCCTCGGGGTCGAACACCGGGGAGCTGTTTTTT
TRBJ2-1 | TRBV6-2/TRBV6-3 | - | 15 | - | CASSYSSLAHNEQFF | TGTGCCAGCAGTTACTCGAGTCTAGCCCACAATGAGCAGTTCTTC
TRBJ2-5 | TRBV19 | many | 18 | TRBD2 | CASSIAGRGVGNQETQYF | TGTGCCAGTAGTATAGCCGGGCGGGGGGTAGGAAACCAAGAGACCCAGTACTTC
TRBJ2-7 | TRBV29-1 | - | 15 | - | CSVGGRGGGSYEQYF | TGCAGCGTTGGGGGTCGGGGAGGGGGCTCCTACGAGCAGTACTTC
TRBJ2-2 | TRBV27 | - | 14 | - | CASSPRAGRGELFF | TGTGCCAGCAGCCCCCGGGCAGGGAGAGGGGAGCTGTTTTTT
TRBJ2-2 | TRBV7-3 | - | 17 | - | CASSLFTTGMNTGELFF | TGTGCCAGCAGCTTATTCACCACAGGGATGAACACCGGGGAGCTGTTTTTT
TRBJ2-5 | TRBV3-1 | - | 16 | TRBD2 | CASSQEGAGDQETQYF | TGTGCCAGCAGCCAAGAGGGAGCGGGGGACCAAGAGACCCAGTACTTC
TRBJ1-2 | TRBV7-2 | few | 16 | - | CASSLDLGARGYGYTF | TGTGCCAGCAGCTTAGACCTAGGGGCGAGAGGCTATGGCTACACCTTC
TRBJ2-2 | TRBV7-9 | - | 17 | - | CASSPPTTGPNTGELFF | TGTGCCAGCAGCCCCCCCACGACCGGGCCCAACACCGGGGAGCTGTTTTTT
TRBJ1-1 | TRBV7-2 | few | 14 | - | CASSLRGALFEAFF | TGTGCCAGCAGCTTAAGGGGGGCACTGTTTGAAGCTTTCTTT
TRBJ1-5 | TRBV6-1 | - | 15 | - | CASLSRALPNQPQHF | TGTGCCAGTCTGAGCCGGGCCCTGCCCAATCAGCCCCAGCATTTT
TRBJ2-3 | TRBV23-1 | few | 16 | - | CASSHICHEPTDTQYF | TGCGCCAGCAGTCATATTTGCCATGAACCGACAGATACGCAGTATTTT
TRBJ2-7 | TRBV25-1 | - | 16 | TRBD1 | CASSEGGQDFPYEQYF | TGTGCCAGCAGTGAGGGCGGACAGGATTTTCCTTACGAGCAGTACTTC
TRBJ1-1 | TRBV20-1 | few | 15 | TRBD1 | CSARVSVRGHGEAFF | TGCAGTGCTAGAGTATCAGTCAGGGGGCACGGTGAAGCTTTCTTT